These T cell receptor beta chains were read from a single sample in a study of CD8+CD57+ T cells in acquired aplastic anemia. MiXCR was run by TCRdb on the reads, yielding one entry per CDR3 protein. Here the sample spans about 98,000 distinct CDR3 sequences, about 66% being singletons. What was sequenced was sorted CD4+, CD8+, or CD8+CD57+ T cells (not recorded which) from PBMCs. The receptors derive from a human donor with aplastic anemia. Each CDR3 is given with its conserved first and last residue. The D gene is left open where the match is weak. The size of a clone is reported for some rows only, either as once, few or many, or as a class for expanded clones.

j_call: TRBJ1-6
d_call: -
v_call: TRBV9
clone_size: -
cdr3_nt: TGTGCCAGCAGTACAAACGACGCCCGAAGATACGATTCACCCCTCCACTTT
cdr3_aa: CASSTNDARRYDSPLHF

j_call: TRBJ2-1
d_call: -
v_call: TRBV15
clone_size: few
cdr3_nt: TGTGCCACCAGCAGACAGGGTTCGCTCTACAATGAGCAGTTCTTC
cdr3_aa: CATSRQGSLYNEQFF

j_call: TRBJ2-5
d_call: -
v_call: TRBV29-1
clone_size: -
cdr3_nt: TGCAGCGTTATTCAGGGAGTAGAGACCCAGTACTTC
cdr3_aa: CSVIQGVETQYF

j_call: TRBJ2-2
d_call: -
v_call: TRBV7-9
clone_size: once
cdr3_nt: TGTGCCAGCAGCGCCGACAGATACACCGGGGAGCTGTTTTTT
cdr3_aa: CASSADRYTGELFF

j_call: TRBJ2-7
d_call: -
v_call: TRBV7-6
clone_size: -
cdr3_nt: TGTACCAGCAGCTTAAGGCGGAGGGGCTCTGGCAACGAGCAGTACTTC
cdr3_aa: CTSSLRRRGSGNEQYF

j_call: TRBJ1-4
d_call: -
v_call: TRBV15
clone_size: many
cdr3_nt: TGTGCCACCAGCAGAGATTGGGCCGTACGCGGTGAAAAACTGTTTTTT
cdr3_aa: CATSRDWAVRGEKLFF

j_call: TRBJ2-5
d_call: -
v_call: TRBV6-6
clone_size: -
cdr3_nt: TGTGCCAGCAGTTACCTAGGGGGAGAGACCCAGTACTTC
cdr3_aa: CASSYLGGETQYF

j_call: TRBJ2-7
d_call: -
v_call: TRBV29-1
clone_size: few
cdr3_nt: TGCAGCGTTGGTACCCGACAGTCCTACGAGCAGTACTTC
cdr3_aa: CSVGTRQSYEQYF

j_call: TRBJ2-1
d_call: TRBD1
v_call: TRBV6-4
clone_size: -
cdr3_nt: TGTGCCAGCAGTGTGGGACAGCACAATGAGCAGTTCTTC
cdr3_aa: CASSVGQHNEQFF

j_call: TRBJ2-3
d_call: -
v_call: TRBV7-7
clone_size: -
cdr3_nt: TGTGCCAGCAGGGGAGCAACAGATACGCAGTATTTT
cdr3_aa: CASRGATDTQYF

j_call: TRBJ1-5
d_call: -
v_call: TRBV20-1
clone_size: -
cdr3_nt: TGCAGTGCTAAGGGGGATAGCAATCAGCCCCAGCATTTT
cdr3_aa: CSAKGDSNQPQHF

j_call: TRBJ1-5
d_call: -
v_call: TRBV2
clone_size: once
cdr3_nt: TGTGCCAGCATGCTGACAGGCAATCAGCCCCAGCATTTT
cdr3_aa: CASMLTGNQPQHF

j_call: TRBJ1-2
d_call: -
v_call: TRBV24-1
clone_size: few
cdr3_nt: TGTGCCACCAGTGATAGGGGATTCTATGGCTACACCTTC
cdr3_aa: CATSDRGFYGYTF

j_call: TRBJ2-1
d_call: -
v_call: TRBV7-3
clone_size: -
cdr3_nt: TGTGCCAGCAGCTTAATCCCAGGGAATGAGCAGTTCTTC
cdr3_aa: CASSLIPGNEQFF

j_call: TRBJ1-6
d_call: TRBD1
v_call: TRBV20-1
clone_size: -
cdr3_nt: TGCAGTGCTAGGGACCCCGGACAGGGGTCTAGAAATTCACCCCTCCACTTT
cdr3_aa: CSARDPGQGSRNSPLHF

j_call: TRBJ2-5
d_call: -
v_call: TRBV19
clone_size: few
cdr3_nt: TGTGCCAGTCGAGCCGTGTACCAAGAGACCCAGTACTTC
cdr3_aa: CASRAVYQETQYF

j_call: TRBJ1-6
d_call: -
v_call: TRBV20-1
clone_size: few
cdr3_nt: TGCAGTGCCCGGGACCCGCCCACCCTCCACTTT
cdr3_aa: CSARDPPTLHF

j_call: TRBJ1-3
d_call: -
v_call: TRBV7-9
clone_size: -
cdr3_nt: TGTGCCAGCAGCCGTCAGGGCCCTGGAAACACCATATATTTT
cdr3_aa: CASSRQGPGNTIYF

j_call: TRBJ1-2
d_call: TRBD1
v_call: TRBV14
clone_size: -
cdr3_nt: TGTGCCAGCAGCCAATGGTATCGGACAGGTACTAACTATGGCTACACCTTC
cdr3_aa: CASSQWYRTGTNYGYTF

j_call: TRBJ2-1
d_call: TRBD2
v_call: TRBV20-1
clone_size: -
cdr3_nt: TGCAGTGCTAGAGAGGCTAGCGGGAGAGTACATGAGCAGTTCTTC
cdr3_aa: CSAREASGRVHEQFF

j_call: TRBJ1-6
d_call: -
v_call: TRBV15
clone_size: -
cdr3_nt: TGTGCCGCCAGCAGAGCTGTCAGCTACTCCTATAATTCACCCCTCCACTTT
cdr3_aa: CAASRAVSYSYNSPLHF

j_call: TRBJ2-7
d_call: TRBD1
v_call: TRBV15
clone_size: -
cdr3_nt: TGTGCCACCAGCAGCTTGGGGGGACAGGAGACCTACGAGCAGTACTTC
cdr3_aa: CATSSLGGQETYEQYF

j_call: TRBJ2-5
d_call: -
v_call: TRBV5-1
clone_size: -
cdr3_nt: TGCGCCAGCAGCCCCAGGGTTGGGGAGACCCAGTACTTC
cdr3_aa: CASSPRVGETQYF

j_call: TRBJ2-2
d_call: TRBD1
v_call: TRBV15
clone_size: many
cdr3_nt: TGTGCCACCAGCAGGGGGACAGGGAGGAACACCGGGGAGCTGTTTTTT
cdr3_aa: CATSRGTGRNTGELFF

j_call: TRBJ1-2
d_call: TRBD1
v_call: TRBV29-1
clone_size: -
cdr3_nt: TGCAGCGCCGGGACAGGGCCCCATGGCTACACCTTC
cdr3_aa: CSAGTGPHGYTF

j_call: TRBJ1-4
d_call: TRBD1
v_call: TRBV20-1
clone_size: -
cdr3_nt: TGCAGTGCTAGGGCACCGGGACAGAGAAAACTGTTTTTT
cdr3_aa: CSARAPGQRKLFF

j_call: TRBJ1-1
d_call: -
v_call: TRBV20-1
clone_size: -
cdr3_nt: TGCAGTGCAGCGCAGATGAACACTGAAGCTTTCTTT
cdr3_aa: CSAAQMNTEAFF

j_call: TRBJ2-7
d_call: TRBD2
v_call: TRBV7-8
clone_size: -
cdr3_nt: TGTGCCAGCAGCCAGGGACTAGCCTACGAGCAGTACTTC
cdr3_aa: CASSQGLAYEQYF

j_call: TRBJ2-1
d_call: TRBD2
v_call: TRBV11-2
clone_size: many
cdr3_nt: TGTGCCAGCAGAATGCTAGCGGAGACCTATGAGCAGTTCTTC
cdr3_aa: CASRMLAETYEQFF

j_call: TRBJ2-1
d_call: TRBD2
v_call: TRBV10-3
clone_size: -
cdr3_nt: TGTGCCATCAGTGAAGGTCCTAGCGGGGCCTCTGAGCAGTTCTTC
cdr3_aa: CAISEGPSGASEQFF

j_call: TRBJ2-5
d_call: -
v_call: TRBV7-8
clone_size: -
cdr3_nt: TGTGCCAGCAGCCCACAGGGAATCCAAGAGACCCAGTACTTC
cdr3_aa: CASSPQGIQETQYF

j_call: TRBJ1-6
d_call: TRBD1
v_call: TRBV11-2
clone_size: -
cdr3_nt: TGTGCCAGCAGCAAGGAACAGGGGGCAATCTATAATTCACCCCTCCACTTT
cdr3_aa: CASSKEQGAIYNSPLHF